This note documents a single TCR beta chain sequence. Antigen: not known. These data are taken from a study of T cell responses to AZD1222 COVID-19 vaccine. General observations from the study: Donors were chiefly white British, with a greater number of females, and clonal diversity was perhaps underestimated.

The repertoire was sequenced with immunoSEQ multiplex PCR; TCRdb's copy has only in-frame clones and lacks some. The sample records some 180,000 clones, approximately 92% being singletons. Per germline, CDR1 SGHDT and CDR2 YYEEEE. The CDR3 has 15 amino acids. Trimming at V came to 7 bases and at J to 7 bases, leaving 11 bases not matched to a gene. Sequences were derived from peripheral blood, sampled 28 days after the second dose of the MenACWY control vaccine. The clonotype comes from an adult who received the MenACWY meningococcal vaccine as a control. The chain uses TRBV5-6 and TRBJ1-2; 12 bases line up with TRBD1. For the CDR3, the DNA is TGTGCCAGCTTCCGGGACAGGGGGCGTTACGGTGGCTACACCTTC. Translated, it gives CASFRDRGRYGGYTF.